The entry below describes one T cell receptor beta chain. Between the trimmed V and J ends, which lost 4 bases and 1 base, there was a span of 6 bases. CDR1 is SGDLS, CDR2 YYNGEE, per germline. The CDR3 covers 13 residues. The sample belongs to a study of blood T cell repertoires in COVID-19. Study context: The United States, Italy and Spain supplied acute and convalescent COVID-19 samples.

Original methodology: Amplification of reference gene primers was used by the study to estimate nucleated cell counts. Only in-frame clones appear in the TCRdb table, and some are missing; sequencing was by immunoSEQ multiplex PCR. That table furnishes V, J and clone size, whereas the DNA furnished D and trimming. The sample contains around 200,000 clones, about 83% of which appear only once. Sequenced input: peripheral blood. The V gene is TRBV9, the J gene TRBJ1-3; a weak D match, TRBD1 (5 bases). The clonotype comes from a woman in her late teens or twenties who had recovered from COVID-19. CDR3 nucleotide sequence: TGTGCCAGCAGCACAGGTTCTGGAAACACCATATATTTT. It codes for CASSTGSGNTIYF.